Presented here are 17 T cell receptor beta chains from one specimen sequenced in a study of blood T cell repertoires in COVID-19. Method: immunoSEQ multiplex PCR; TCRdb's copy keeps in-frame clones and lacks some. This table has around 150,000 clones, 85% to 90% appearing once. Sequencing input: peripheral blood. The receptors come from a man in his fifties or sixties with active or convalescent COVID-19.

This clone has just a few counts. The chain joins TRBV4-2 to TRBJ2-4, with 8 bases lining up with TRBD1. This CDR3 has 14 residues. The V gene end was trimmed by 1 base and the J gene end by 8 bases; junction bases not matched to a gene: 4. Germline loops: CDR1 LGHNA, CDR2 YNFKEQ. The CDR3 protein is CASSQGTGKDIQYF. The CDR3 DNA reads as TGTGCCAGCAGCCAAGGGACAGGGAAGGACATTCAGTACTTC.

The chain links TRBV5-1 to TRBJ2-1; D unresolved. Between the trimmed V and J ends, which lost 1 base and 7 bases, there was a span of 3 bases. CDR3 length equals 11 residues. In germline, CDR1 is SGHRS, CDR2 YFSETQ. The CDR3 reads CASSLQNEQFF. The CDR3 DNA sequence: TGCGCCAGCAGCTTGCAGAATGAGCAGTTCTTC.

This chain uses TRBV7-9 with TRBJ1-4; 9 bases are shared with TRBD1. This CDR3 has 14 residues. J gave up 8 bases and V 6 bases, and 7 bases lay outside the gene matches. In germline, CDR1 is SEHNR, CDR2 FQNEAQ (reference sequence). CDR3 in DNA: TGTGCCAGCAGTTGGACAGGGGTGGACGAAAAACTGTTTTTT. Translation gives CASSWTGVDEKLFF. The full variable domain, rest sourced from reference TRBV7-9 and TRBJ1-4, is DTGVSQNPRHKITKRGQNVTFRCDPISEHNRLYWYRQTLGQGPEFLTYFQNEAQLEKSRLLSDRFSAERPKGSFSTLEIQRTEQGDSAMYLCASSWTGVDEKLFFGSGTQLSVL.

This chain uses TRBV7-9 with TRBJ1-5; 8 nucleotides agree with TRBD1. Germline V gene sequence: CDR1 SEHNR, CDR2 FQNEAQ (reference sequence). The CDR3 has 15 residues. V shed 5 bases, J shed 5 bases, and the junction held 8 bases outside the gene matches. This chain's CDR3 is CASSIGQGVDQPQHF. The CDR3, as DNA: TGTGCCAGCAGCATCGGACAGGGAGTCGATCAGCCCCAGCATTTT.

The V call is TRBV10-3, the J call TRBJ2-3; 9 nucleotides align to TRBD1. The germline gives CDR1 ENHRY, CDR2 SYGVKD. J lost 0 bases, V lost 6 bases, and 19 bases had no gene match. The CDR3 has 20 amino acids. The CDR3 DNA sequence: TGTGCCATCAGAGAATATTCATACCGGGACAGGGACCATAGCACAGATACGCAGTATTTT. Translating it yields CAIREYSYRDRDHSTDTQYF.

The chain couples TRBV19 to TRBJ1-5; weak D call: TRBD1 (6 bases). CDR3 length: 14 amino acids. The V gene lost 6 bases and the J gene lost 6 bases, with 15 bases spanning the gap. Germline values: CDR1 LNHDA, CDR2 SQIVND (reference sequence). CDR3 protein: CASSEGRGGQPQHF. The CDR3 coding sequence is TGTGCCAGTAGCGAAGGCAGGGGTGGTCAGCCCCAGCATTTT.

The V call is TRBV27, the J call TRBJ2-7; 7 nucleotides line up with TRBD2. This CDR3 has 13 amino acids. Germline CDR1 MNHEY, CDR2 SMNVEV (reference sequence). With V trimmed by 2 bases and J by 6 bases, 4 bases remained unmatched. The CDR3 protein is CASSLGGGTEQYF. The CDR3, as DNA: TGTGCCAGCAGTTTAGGGGGGGGAACCGAGCAGTACTTC.

The chain uses TRBV21-1 and TRBJ2-7; no check of the table's D call, TRBD2, against the DNA was made. TRBV21-1 is a pseudogene segment. The CDR3 spans 16 residues. CDR3: CASAGFPGPFAYEQYF. The CDR3, as DNA: TGTGCCAGCGCGGGATTTCCCGGGCCCTTCGCCTACGAGCAGTACTTC.

The rearrangement uses TRBV6-2 or TRBV6-3 and TRBJ2-6, with unresolved D. This CDR3 has 16 amino acids. CDR1 is MNHEY and CDR2 is SVGEGT in the germline V gene. Trimming left V 2 bases short and J 2 bases short, with 10 bases between. CDR3 bases: TGTGCCAGCAGTTACCGCGCGGTAACTGGGGCCAACGTCCTGACTTTC. Amino acid sequence: CASSYRAVTGANVLTF.

The chain employs TRBV10-3 and TRBJ1-2; TRBD1 matches at 7 bases. Looked up from germline, CDR1 is ENHRY and CDR2 is SYGVKD. This CDR3 comprises 15 residues. The junction had 11 bases not matched to a gene; V was cut back by 6 bases and J by 4 bases. In DNA form, the CDR3 reads TGTGCCATCAGCTCTCCCGTAGGGGGCGCCTATGGCTACACCTTC. It specifies CAISSPVGGAYGYTF.

This clone was counted only a few times. The chain recombines TRBV28 with TRBJ1-4; maybe TRBD1 (5 bases). The germline CDR1 and CDR2 sequences are MDHEN and SYDVKM. The CDR3 contains 12 residues. V was clipped by 7 bases and J by 8 bases, with 11 bases between them. This chain's CDR3 is CASTNRQEKLFF. The CDR3, as DNA: TGTGCCAGCACAAACCGACAGGAAAAACTGTTTTTT.

The chain employs TRBV7-9 and TRBJ1-1; the D is unclear. Germline V CDR1 and CDR2: SEHNR, FQNEAQ (reference sequence). Deletions cut 3 bases from V and 1 base from J, with 12 bases between. The CDR3 is 15 amino acids. CDR3 coding DNA: TGTGCCAGCAGCTTCGCCTGGGCTACGAACACTGAAGCTTTCTTT. This codes for CASSFAWATNTEAFF.

This clone was counted a single time. The chain links TRBV28 to TRBJ1-2; 11 positions match TRBD1. CDR1 is MDHEN and CDR2 is SYDVKM in the germline V gene. With 5 bases clipped from V and 2 bases from J, the junction kept 7 bases outside the gene matches. The CDR3 runs to 16 residues. The CDR3: CASSMGTGGSNYGYTF. Here the CDR3 DNA reads TGTGCCAGCAGTATGGGGACAGGGGGTTCGAACTATGGCTACACCTTC.

The V and J genes are TRBV5-8 and TRBJ1-5; the D is unclear. Looked up from germline, CDR1 is SGHTS and CDR2 is YDEGEE. V was pared by 0 bases and J by 2 bases, with 9 bases between. The CDR3 is made up of 15 amino acids. CDR3 residues: CASSLATTGNQPQHF. CDR3 nucleotide sequence: TGTGCCAGCAGCTTGGCCACCACAGGCAATCAGCCCCAGCATTTT.

The V call is TRBV5-1, the J call TRBJ1-3, with D maybe TRBD1 (5 bases). Trimming pared 4 bases from V and 0 bases from J, leaving 11 bases between. The germline CDR1 and CDR2 sequences are SGHRS and YFSETQ. The length of the CDR3 is 15 residues. CDR3 coding DNA: TGCGCCAGCAGCCTGGACATTGGCTCTGGAAACACCATATATTTT. This encodes CASSLDIGSGNTIYF.

This clone was counted between two and nine times. The chain has TRBV27 and TRBJ2-1, with a tentative D call TRBD2 (5 bases). The CDR3 is 12 amino acids. Germline lookup yields CDR1 MNHEY and CDR2 SMNVEV (reference sequence). Trimming took off 11 bases at V and 4 bases at J, with 12 bases between the two ends. CDR3 nucleotides: TGTGCCTCGCAGCGGAGTTACAATGAGCAGTTCTTC. It codes for CASQRSYNEQFF.

The CDR3 DNA reads as TGTGCCAGATCTTGGACTAGCTCCTACGAGCAGTACTTC. This encodes CARSWTSSYEQYF. The chain combines TRBV19 with TRBJ2-7; 7 nucleotides agree with TRBD2. Germline values: CDR1 LNHDA, CDR2 SQIVND (reference sequence). Germline trimming cut 9 bases from V and 0 bases from J; bases unmatched to any gene: 5. The CDR3 is made up of 13 amino acids.